These T cell receptor beta chains were read from a single sample in a study of PD-1 blockade in classical Hodgkin lymphoma. Some clones are missing from TCRdb's copy, which holds only in-frame ones; the method was immunoSEQ multiplex PCR. Of 15,000 to 20,000 clones in the sample, 90% are singletons; the top ten hold about 7.1%. Source material: peripheral blood mononuclear cells (PBMCs). These receptors came from a human donor with classical Hodgkin lymphoma. CDR3s include the opening cysteine and the closing phenylalanine or tryptophan. The order of the fields is J gene, V gene, CDR3 protein.

TRBJ1-1 TRBV25-1 CASQGVANTEAFF
TRBJ1-1 TRBV19 CASSPTTGAEAFF
TRBJ1-5 TRBV7-7 CASSRDRGQPQHF
TRBJ1-2 TRBV11-2 CASSFLQTYGYTF
TRBJ2-7 TRBV5-1 CASSRTSGGGWEQYF
TRBJ1-2 TRBV29-1 CSAQGQNYTF
TRBJ2-5 TRBV5-1 CASSLTPLGIGETQYF
TRBJ2-5 TRBV5-4 CASSITVYQETQYF
TRBJ1-1 TRBV25-1 CASRRMNTEAFF
TRBJ2-7 TRBV10-3 CAISEGRGPLYEQYF
TRBJ2-3 TRBV6-4 CASSASGSTDTQYF
TRBJ1-4 TRBV15 CATSRTQKENEKLFF
TRBJ2-6 TRBV19 CASRDISGANVLTF
TRBJ2-1 TRBV5-6 CATTEQGINEQFF
TRBJ2-7 TRBV5-1 CASSLLRDRTYEQYF
TRBJ1-1 TRBV10-3 CAISERADEAFF
TRBJ1-4 TRBV5-5 CASSLAAGRGEKLFF
TRBJ2-1 TRBV19 CASSIVEGVKNEQFF
TRBJ2-7 TRBV7-5 CVRSCPIGGAGPYEQYF
TRBJ2-5 TRBV25-1 CASTELAGDQETQYF
TRBJ2-3 TRBV28 CASSFSSGTDTQYF
TRBJ2-7 TRBV6-1 CASSRGQGYEQYF
TRBJ1-2 TRBV29-1 CSVENIPRYGYTF
TRBJ2-7 TRBV6-1 CAGSDIAGGPGEQYF
TRBJ2-1 TRBV21-1 CASSPGLAGYNEQFF
TRBJ2-1 TRBV4-1 CASSPGLLGNEQFF
TRBJ1-1 TRBV28 CASSRDMNTEAFF
TRBJ2-7 TRBV5-5 CASSLAARYEQYF
TRBJ1-5 TRBV19 CASSKKRDQPQHF
TRBJ2-5 TRBV7-2 CASSLVRGAGGETQYF
TRBJ1-2 TRBV19 CASTGVNYGYTF
TRBJ2-3 TRBV4-1 CASSERQVTSTDTQYF
TRBJ2-1 TRBV28 CASSSPYRGTYNEQFF
TRBJ1-3 TRBV7-2 CASSLGANSGNTIYF
TRBJ2-7 TRBV6-1 CASRTSNYEQYF
TRBJ1-3 TRBV5-1 CASSPDSGNTIYF
TRBJ2-7 TRBV6-1 CASSEAGGQSYEQYF
TRBJ2-3 TRBV4-1 CASSQPTSATDTQYF
TRBJ2-1 TRBV15 CATSTPRDSQHEQFF
TRBJ2-5 TRBV14 CASSIGETQYF
TRBJ2-2 TRBV15 CATELGQGSGELFF
TRBJ2-2 TRBV5-1 CASSLGTGNGELFF
TRBJ2-1 TRBV5-6 CASSLRLWGEQFF
TRBJ1-2 TRBV4-2 CASSQEGYGYTF
TRBJ1-2 TRBV7-9 CASSLGRLNYGYTF
TRBJ2-2 TRBV18 CASSPGTPNTGELFF
TRBJ2-3 TRBV18 CASSPTGYTDTQYF
TRBJ2-1 TRBV5-1 CASSLGSDEQFF
TRBJ2-1 TRBV5-1 CASSFGTEYNEQFF
TRBJ2-1 TRBV19 CASSIEAANEQFF
TRBJ2-7 TRBV6-6 CASGSSEQYF
TRBJ2-1 TRBV15 CATRTREAGAGEQFF
TRBJ1-3 TRBV6-6 CASSRDRGDSGNTIYF
TRBJ1-3 TRBV21-1 CASAGQGAGNTIYF
TRBJ2-1 TRBV6-6 CASSYREVDEQFF
TRBJ2-1 TRBV10-3 CAISEWTVGNNEQFF
TRBJ2-1 TRBV11-3 CASSSDRDNEQFF
TRBJ2-3 TRBV7-2 CASRFGGESTDTQYF
TRBJ2-1 TRBV5-4 CASSDGLAVYNEQFF